The 25 T cell receptor beta chains below were found in one sample sequenced in a study of T cell repertoires in ileal Crohn's disease. The repertoire was sequenced with immunoSEQ multiplex PCR; TCRdb's copy has only in-frame clones and lacks some. In the table there are roughly 5,000 clones, over 75% of which are singletons. Sequencing was performed on ileal tissue. All receptors derive from an adult with Crohn's disease.

The genes are TRBV7-9 and TRBJ2-3; tentatively, D is TRBD2 (5 bases). Trimming pared 1 base from V and 3 bases from J, leaving 11 bases between. The germline CDR1 and CDR2 sequences are SEHNR and FQNEAQ (reference sequence). This CDR3 has 15 residues. CDR3 amino acids: CASSLGRAGTDTQYF. CDR3 bases: TGTGCCAGCAGCTTAGGGCGGGCCGGGACAGATACGCAGTATTTT. The full variable domain, with the rest looked up from reference TRBV7-9 and TRBJ2-3, is DTGVSQNPRHKITKRGQNVTFRCDPISEHNRLYWYRQTLGQGPEFLTYFQNEAQLEKSRLLSDRFSAERPKGSFSTLEIQRTEQGDSAMYLCASSLGRAGTDTQYFGPGTRLTVL.

This rearrangement joins TRBV7-8 to TRBJ2-7; 9 nucleotides agree with TRBD1. The CDR3 length is 15 residues. V shed 6 bases and J 5 bases; nucleotides not matched to a gene: 11. Germline V lookup: CDR1 SGHVS, CDR2 FQNEAQ. The CDR3 region is CASRLGQGNRDEQYF. The CDR3 nucleotides are TGTGCCAGCAGACTCGGACAGGGGAATCGGGACGAGCAGTACTTC.

V and J are TRBV28 and TRBJ1-2; 8 positions match TRBD1. Germline CDR1 is MDHEN and CDR2 is SYDVKM. This CDR3 is built from 14 residues. After removal of 6 bases from V and 7 bases from J, the junction contained 10 bases not matched to a gene. CDR3 loop: CASRRRTGGVGYTF. DNA of the CDR3: TGTGCCAGCAGACGACGTACAGGGGGGGTTGGCTACACCTTC.

The V and J genes are TRBV19 and TRBJ2-7; TRBD2 matches at 8 bases. The ends lost 6 bases at V and 1 base at J; junction bases unmatched: 14. From germline, CDR1 is LNHDA and CDR2 SQIVND (reference sequence). The length of the CDR3 is 17 residues. DNA of the CDR3: TGTGCCAGTAGCCCAACTCCTCGGGCGGGGGGTTCCTACGAGCAGTACTTC. Amino acid sequence: CASSPTPRAGGSYEQYF.

V and J are TRBV6-1 and TRBJ1-2, with TRBD1 matching 7 bases. J lost 4 bases, V lost 1 base, and 6 bases had no gene match. Germline CDR1 MNHNS, CDR2 SASEGT. The CDR3 covers 15 residues. The CDR3 bases are TGTGCCAGCAGTGAAGGCAGGGGGTTATCCTATGGCTACACCTTC. It yields the protein CASSEGRGLSYGYTF.

This chain links TRBV7-2 with TRBJ2-7; unclear D gene. Per germline, CDR1 SGHTA and CDR2 FQGNSA. Trimming left V 8 bases short and J 3 bases short, with 11 bases between. The CDR3 has 12 amino acids. For the CDR3, the DNA is TGTGCCAGCGGGCTTTACCGCTACGAGCAGTACTTC. Amino acids: CASGLYRYEQYF.

The chain has TRBV5-5 and TRBJ2-1, with 9 bases lining up with TRBD1. The CDR3 totals 16 residues. Trimming cost V 4 bases and J 4 bases; bases outside gene matches: 9. The germline CDR1 and CDR2 sequences are SGHKS and YYEKEE (reference sequence). DNA of the CDR3: TGTGCCAGCAGCGGGGGACAGGGAGGCATGTACAATGAGCAGTTCTTC. This sequence encodes CASSGGQGGMYNEQFF.

The gene calls are TRBV15 and TRBJ2-5; TRBD2 matches at 7 bases. There are 16 residues in the CDR3. Trimming removed 5 bases from V and 5 bases from J; junction bases left unmatched: 14. Germline CDR1 reads LNHNV; CDR2 reads YYDKDF (reference sequence). The CDR3 spells CATSRLGSTSAETQYF. The CDR3 DNA sequence: TGTGCCACCAGCCGACTTGGGTCTACTAGCGCCGAGACCCAGTACTTC.

The chain carries TRBV28 and TRBJ2-5, with TRBD1 matching over 8 bases. In germline, CDR1 is MDHEN, CDR2 SYDVKM. The ends lost 5 bases at V and 2 bases at J; junction bases unmatched: 10. The CDR3 is 16 amino acids. The CDR3 spells CASSRDRGWGQETQYF. As DNA, the CDR3 is TGTGCCAGCAGTAGAGACAGGGGTTGGGGGCAAGAGACCCAGTACTTC.

The gene calls are TRBV4-1 and TRBJ2-2; TRBD1 matches 7 bases. V lost 1 base, J lost 0 bases, and 2 bases stayed unmatched. The CDR3 contains 16 residues. Per the germline V gene, CDR1 is MGHRA and CDR2 is YSYEKL. CDR3 sequence reads: CASSQVGTANTGELFF. The CDR3 DNA reads TGCGCCAGCAGCCAAGTTGGGACAGCGAACACCGGGGAGCTGTTTTTT.

V usage is TRBV11-2 and J usage is TRBJ2-1, with 7 positions matching TRBD1. V lost 7 bases, J lost 4 bases, and 10 bases stayed unmatched. Germline assignment: CDR1 SGHAT and CDR2 FQNNGV. The CDR3 covers 15 residues. In DNA, the CDR3 is TGTGCCAGCAAAACCTCGGGACAGAGTTACAATGAGCAGTTCTTC. Its translation is CASKTSGQSYNEQFF.

This clone showed up just a few times. This chain links TRBV7-2 with TRBJ2-7; D possibly corresponds to TRBD2 (5 bases). CDR3 length equals 16 residues. Trimming removed 2 bases at V and 3 bases at J, with 17 bases between. The germline CDR1 and CDR2 sequences are SGHTA and FQGNSA. In nucleotides, the CDR3 is TGTGCCAGCAGCTTACGGACCTTCAGAGGGAACTACGAGCAGTACTTC. The encoded protein is CASSLRTFRGNYEQYF.

The CDR3 DNA is TGTGCCAGCAGTGACTCGGGCAATTCACCCCTCCACTTT. Translated, it gives CASSDSGNSPLHF. V usage is TRBV6-4 and J usage is TRBJ1-6; D remains unclear. The CDR3 loop spans 13 amino acids. The ends were cut back, 0 bases at V and 7 bases at J, with 4 bases in the middle. Germline lookup yields CDR1 MRHNA and CDR2 SNTAGT.

The rearrangement uses TRBV7-3 and TRBJ2-1, with TRBD2 matching 8 bases. Germline V gives CDR1 SGHTA, CDR2 FQGTGA. The V and J ends lost 2 bases and 4 bases, in that order; junction bases with no gene match: 7. This CDR3 has 16 residues. DNA for the CDR3: TGTGCCAGCAGCTTACAAGGCAGCGGGGGTTACAATGAGCAGTTCTTC. Translating gives CASSLQGSGGYNEQFF.

This rearrangement joins TRBV4-2 to TRBJ2-5, with 10 bases that match TRBD2. Trimming removed 5 bases from V and 5 bases from J; junction bases left unmatched: 8. CDR1 is LGHNA and CDR2 is YNFKEQ in the germline V gene. CDR3 length: 15 amino acids. CDR3 in amino acids: CASSSQRGGLETQYF. CDR3 nucleotides: TGTGCCAGCAGCTCCCAGCGGGGGGGCCTTGAGACCCAGTACTTC.

The J gene is TRBJ2-6, the V gene TRBV9, with D perhaps TRBD1 (5 bases). V was shortened by 6 bases and J by 2 bases, with 9 bases between the two germline ends. Germline V gene lookup returns CDR1 SGDLS and CDR2 YYNGEE. The CDR3 spans 14 residues. This chain's CDR3 is CASKAGTGANVLTF. DNA of the CDR3: TGTGCCAGCAAGGCAGGGACTGGGGCCAACGTCCTGACTTTC.

The CDR3 sequence is CASSVRGSGGGETQYF. CDR3 in DNA: TGTGCCAGCAGCGTAAGAGGTAGCGGGGGGGGAGAGACCCAGTACTTC. V gene TRBV9 combines with J gene TRBJ2-5, with TRBD2 identical over 11 bases. Trimming removed 1 base from V and 4 bases from J; junction bases left unmatched: 6. The CDR3 is made up of 16 amino acids. Per germline, CDR1 SGDLS and CDR2 YYNGEE.

This sequence joins TRBV5-4 and TRBJ2-2; TRBD2 matches at 8 bases. Germline V lookup: CDR1 SGHNT, CDR2 YYREEE (reference sequence). The CDR3 spans 17 residues. With 4 bases clipped from V and 3 bases from J, the junction kept 11 bases outside the gene matches. The CDR3 nucleotides read TGTGCCAGCAGCCCTGGGGTGGCGGGGGGCCACACCGGGGAGCTGTTTTTT. Translating it yields CASSPGVAGGHTGELFF.

J is TRBJ1-4 and V is TRBV6-6, with 8 positions matching TRBD1. The CDR3 sequence is 16 residues long. CDR1 is MNHNY, CDR2 SVGAGI, per germline (reference sequence). V was clipped by 6 bases and J by 8 bases; unmatched bases: 14. CDR3 residues: CASSQTRTRTGEKLFF. The CDR3 coding sequence is TGTGCCAGCAGCCAAACCCGGACAAGGACAGGGGAAAAACTGTTTTTT.

The chain employs TRBV6-5 and TRBJ1-2, with 7 bases lining up with TRBD1. The CDR3 has 13 residues. J lost 6 bases, V lost 6 bases, and 7 bases had no gene match. Germline CDR1 is MNHEY and CDR2 is SVGAGI. The CDR3, as DNA: TGTGCCAGCAGAGACCTGACAGGGAATGGCTACACCTTC. Translation gives CASRDLTGNGYTF.

The chain uses TRBV4-2 and TRBJ2-1; the match to TRBD2 covers 10 bases. The CDR3 runs to 15 residues. The junction had 4 bases not matched to a gene; V was cut back by 1 base and J by 7 bases. In germline, CDR1 is LGHNA, CDR2 YNFKEQ. This CDR3 is CASSQAGTSVNEQFF. Here the CDR3 DNA reads TGTGCCAGCAGCCAAGCCGGGACTAGCGTGAATGAGCAGTTCTTC.

A single count supports this clone. The chain recombines TRBV5-1 with TRBJ2-7; TRBD1 agrees at 7 bases. The germline gives CDR1 SGHRS, CDR2 YFSETQ. The CDR3 extends over 14 amino acids. With V trimmed by 7 bases and J by 4 bases, 11 bases remained unmatched. CDR3 region: CASELTGSGYEQYF. The CDR3 DNA is TGCGCCAGCGAATTGACAGGGTCGGGTTACGAGCAGTACTTC.

The CDR3 nucleotides read TGTGCCTGGAGCCGAGGTGGTTATAGCAATCAGCCCCAGCATTTT. It encodes CAWSRGGYSNQPQHF. The gene calls are TRBV30 and TRBJ1-5, with D uncertain. The CDR3 is made up of 15 amino acids. The V end was cut by 3 bases, the J end by 0 bases, with 12 bases between. From germline, CDR1 is GTSNPN and CDR2 SVGIG (reference sequence).

The V and J genes are TRBV29-1 and TRBJ2-3; 8 nucleotides agree with TRBD2. Germline V gene sequence: CDR1 SQVTM, CDR2 ANQGSEA. This CDR3 comprises 15 residues. The trim removed 6 bases at V and 1 base at J, leaving 9 bases unmatched. CDR3 region: CSVQGGRGGTDTQYF. CDR3 bases: TGCAGCGTCCAGGGCGGGCGGGGGGGCACAGATACGCAGTATTTT.

The J gene is TRBJ2-2, the V gene TRBV5-5, with D unclear. The germline V gene has CDR1 SGHKS and CDR2 YYEKEE (reference sequence). Trimming took off 4 bases at V and 2 bases at J, with 12 bases between the two ends. The CDR3 consists of 15 residues. The CDR3 protein is CASSPVQSNTGELFF. The CDR3 DNA reads as TGTGCCAGCAGCCCTGTACAGTCTAACACCGGGGAGCTGTTTTTT.